A selection of T cell receptor beta chains follows, all from one sample in a study of T cells in Graves' hyperthyroidism and ophthalmopathy. From the multiplex PCR reads, TCRdb called clonotypes with MiXCR, one entry per CDR3 protein. The sample has 450,000 to 700,000 distinct CDR3 sequences, approximately 44% seen once. Sequencing was carried out using peripheral blood or thyroid tissue (not recorded which). These receptors all come from a woman under 30 with Graves' hyperthyroidism. CDR3s include the opening cysteine and the closing phenylalanine or tryptophan. The D gene is left open where the match is weak. Clone size appears in some rows only: once, few, many, or a class for an expanded clone.

v_gene,j_gene,d_gene,abundance,CDR3nt,CDR3aa
TRBV6-1,TRBJ2-7,TRBD2,many,TGTGCCAGCAGCGCCTCTAGCGGGAGGGCCCCCCACGAGCAGTACTTC,CASSASSGRAPHEQYF
TRBV6-5,TRBJ1-4,.,.,TGTGCCAGCAGTTTGGGTTTCCGGAGGATTAATGAAAAACTGTTTTTT,CASSLGFRRINEKLFF
TRBV29-1,TRBJ2-7,TRBD2,.,TGCAGCGTAATAGCGGGAGGGGGATCCTACGAGCAGTACTTC,CSVIAGGGSYEQYF
TRBV5-1,TRBJ2-5,TRBD2,many,TGCGCCAGCAGCTTCGGGCTAGCGGGACGACTTCGAGAGACCCAGTACTTC,CASSFGLAGRLRETQYF
TRBV10-1,TRBJ1-6,.,many,TGCGCCAGCAGGGGACCAAATACAATCCGCTATAATTCACCCCTCCACTTT,CASRGPNTIRYNSPLHF
TRBV24-1,TRBJ1-1,.,.,TGTGCCACCAGACCCAGGGAGGGGAGCACTGAAGCTTTCTTT,CATRPREGSTEAFF
TRBV5-6,TRBJ1-2,.,many,TGTGCCAGCAGCCCAGGAGTGGCGGGGGACTATGGCTACACCTTC,CASSPGVAGDYGYTF
TRBV20-1,TRBJ2-5,.,.,TGCAGCGGGAAGGGAGCGACCCAGTACTTC,CSGKGATQYF
TRBV28,TRBJ2-5,TRBD2,many,TGTGCCAGCAGTTCTCAGCGGGAGTTTCATCAAGAGACCCAGTACTTC,CASSSQREFHQETQYF
TRBV2,TRBJ2-2,TRBD2,.,TGTGCCAGCAGTTCCAAAGCGCCTAGCGGGAGGAGCGACGGGGAGCTGTTTTTT,CASSSKAPSGRSDGELFF
TRBV7-3,TRBJ2-2,.,.,TGTGCCAGCAGCCCATGGCCCATCCGGGAGCTGTTTTTT,CASSPWPIRELFF
TRBV7-6,TRBJ2-1,TRBD2,.,TGTGCCAGCAGCTTAGAAGGGACTAGCGGGTCGTCCTACAATGAGCAGTTCTTC,CASSLEGTSGSSYNEQFF
TRBV20-1,TRBJ2-5,TRBD2,many,TGCAGTGCTAGAGATTCCCTAGCGGGAGGCACCCTCCGAGAAGAGACCCAGTACTTC,CSARDSLAGGTLREETQYF
TRBV2,TRBJ1-5,.,once,TGTGCCAGCAGTTTATGGGGACACAGCAATCAGCCCCAGCATTTT,CASSLWGHSNQPQHF
TRBV20-1,TRBJ1-3,TRBD1,.,TGCAGTGCTAGAGGGACAGGGTCCTCTGGAAACACCATATATTTT,CSARGTGSSGNTIYF
TRBV20-1,TRBJ2-1,TRBD2,.,TGCAGTGCCCCCGGACTAGCTGGGATCAACAATGAGCAGTTCTTC,CSAPGLAGINNEQFF
TRBV19,TRBJ2-3,TRBD2,.,TGTGCCAGTAGTTGGACTAGCGGGAGTACCGACGCAGATACGCAGTATTTT,CASSWTSGSTDADTQYF
TRBV5-8,TRBJ2-7,TRBD1,many,TGTGCCAGCAGCTCGAGACAGGGTGCCTACGAGCAGTACTTC,CASSSRQGAYEQYF
TRBV20-1,TRBJ2-3,.,.,TGCAGTGCTATCAATGGAGGATCCTACGATACGCAGTATTTT,CSAINGGSYDTQYF
TRBV19,TRBJ1-1,.,few,TGTGCCAGTAGTATACTGGGGATGGCCACTGAAGCTTTCTTT,CASSILGMATEAFF
TRBV7-7,TRBJ2-7,.,few,TGTGCCAGCAGCTTTTCAGGAGGTGAGCAGTACTTC,CASSFSGGEQYF
TRBV7-2,TRBJ1-3,.,.,TGTGCCAGCAGCCCGAGGGGGAGTCCTGGAAACACCATATATTTT,CASSPRGSPGNTIYF
TRBV7-2,TRBJ2-5,.,.,TGTGCCAGCAGCAGGGACCGTCACGGGAGCTTAGAGACCCAGTACTTC,CASSRDRHGSLETQYF
TRBV6-1,TRBJ1-5,TRBD1,few,TGTGCCAGCAGTGGCGGAGGCAGGGGGGAGCCCCAGCATTTT,CASSGGGRGEPQHF
TRBV19,TRBJ2-1,.,once,TGTGCCAGTAGTGTAGGTAGCTGGAATGAGCAGTTCTTC,CASSVGSWNEQFF
TRBV6-5,TRBJ1-4,.,.,TGTGCCAGCAGTTACGGGCTAGCGGGAGGGCCCCGCGATCCAACTAATGAAAAACTGTTTTTT,CASSYGLAGGPRDPTNEKLFF
TRBV24-1,TRBJ2-1,.,few,TGTGCCACCAGTGATATTGTCGGGGCAGGGGGGGGCAATGAGCAGTTCTTC,CATSDIVGAGGGNEQFF
TRBV7-7,TRBJ2-5,.,many,TGTGCCAGCAGCCAAGGCCATAAAGAGACCCAGTACTTC,CASSQGHKETQYF
TRBV10-3,TRBJ2-7,TRBD2,.,TGTGCCATCGCTAGCGGGATGCAGTACTTC,CAIASGMQYF
TRBV11-2,TRBJ2-5,TRBD2,few,TGTGCCAGCAGCTTAGTTTTTGCGGGAGTAAAAGAGACCCAGTACTTC,CASSLVFAGVKETQYF
TRBV29-1,TRBJ1-3,.,many,TGCAGCGTTGATCGGGATACCTCTGGAAACACCATATATTTT,CSVDRDTSGNTIYF
TRBV24-1,TRBJ2-3,TRBD2,.,TGTGCCACCAGTGATCCGCGGGAGGGATTCACAGATACGCAGTATTTT,CATSDPREGFTDTQYF
TRBV25-1,TRBJ2-7,.,.,TGTTCCAGCAGTGACCCCGGACTAGGGGGCTACGAGCAGTACTTC,CSSSDPGLGGYEQYF
TRBV7-8,TRBJ1-2,TRBD1,many,TGTGCCAGCAGCGGCCTCCGGGACAGCTATGGCTACACCTTC,CASSGLRDSYGYTF
TRBV12-3/TRBV12-4,TRBJ2-5,TRBD2,.,TGTGCCAGCAGTTCACTAGCGGGGGTTCCCCAAGAGACCCAGTACTTC,CASSSLAGVPQETQYF
TRBV2,TRBJ2-6,.,.,TGTGCCAGCGGTCTAGACGGCTCCGGGACTCCCCTCCTGACTTTC,CASGLDGSGTPLLTF
TRBV29-1,TRBJ2-1,TRBD2,few,TGCAGCGCCGGGTTCGGGGGGGGCGATGAGCAGTTCTTC,CSAGFGGGDEQFF
TRBV29-1,TRBJ1-5,.,.,TGCAGCGTTCTTCAGGGTGGCAATCAGCCCCAGCATTTT,CSVLQGGNQPQHF
TRBV7-8,TRBJ1-1,TRBD1,few,TGTGCCAGCAGCTTAGGGACAGGGGAGGTAGCTTTCTTT,CASSLGTGEVAFF
TRBV12-3/TRBV12-4,TRBJ2-3,.,once,TGTGCCAGCAGGGGTGAACACCCTAGCACAGATACGCAGTATTTT,CASRGEHPSTDTQYF
TRBV12-3/TRBV12-4,TRBJ2-5,.,many,TGTGCCAGCAGTGCCACAGGGGAGGTAGAGACCCAGTACTTC,CASSATGEVETQYF
TRBV7-2,TRBJ1-1,.,.,TGTGCCAGCAGCTTAGGACGAGGCTGGGTCACTGAAGCTTTCTTT,CASSLGRGWVTEAFF